This T cell receptor (beta chain) derives from a study of CD4 T cells in relation to SARS-CoV-2 and coronaviruses. Study summary: Controls used an HIV-1 Nef peptide pool or no peptide.

Turning to this clone: As yet, its antigen is unknown.

Whole-study results and caveats: No crossreactivity against non-spike viral proteins was tested here.

This CDR3 region has 15 residues. Germline CDR1 reads LGHNA; CDR2 reads YSLEER. The V gene end was trimmed by 0 bases and the J gene end by 3 bases; junction bases not matched to a gene: 4. Unexposed donor CD4+ T cells date from 2011-2018, before the COVID-19 pandemic. Isolation of CD4+ T cells took place after less than 11 days in culture. As cell numbers allowed, unexposed-donor CD4+ T cells faced SARS-CoV-2 S/N and four cold-coronavirus spikes. Cultures held more than 1.5 million PBMCs per well with approximately 9.8 IU/ml IL-2. The protocol was immunoSEQ multiplex PCR, while the TCRdb copy is restricted to in-frame clones and leaves out a portion. This sample has 15,000 or so clones, with about 80% found just once.

The origin of this receptor is a human donor in good health. Sequencing used CD4+ T cells from PBMCs, cultured in vitro. V is TRBV4-3 and J is TRBJ1-2; TRBD1 aligns across 7 bases. DNA of the CDR3: TGCGCCAGCAGCCAAGATTTGACAGGGTACTATGGCTACACCTTC. As protein: CASSQDLTGYYGYTF.